A single sample gave rise to the 21 T cell receptor beta chains below, sequenced in a study of monozygotic twins with inflammatory bowel disease. From its re-call of the 5' RACE reads, TCRdb lists each CDR3 protein once, without DNA. The sample includes some 150,000 distinct CDR3 sequences. Material for sequencing was blood. The receptors come from a human donor with ulcerative colitis or Crohn's disease, or a healthy co-twin of an affected twin (not recorded which).

The chain carries TRBV20-1 and TRBJ2-3; TCRdb selects TRBD1, and the lack of DNA leaves this call unchecked. Germline CDR1 DFQATT, CDR2 SNEGSKA (reference sequence). This CDR3 is built from 15 residues. The CDR3 reads CSARVRGGGTDTQYF.

This chain joins TRBV7-9 and TRBJ2-1. The CDR3 runs 14 residues. Per germline, CDR1 SEHNR and CDR2 FQNEAQ (reference sequence). This chain's CDR3 is CASSLGGGYNEQFF.

The V call is TRBV5-4, the J call TRBJ2-7; TCRdb's assignment of TRBD2 cannot be checked, as there is no DNA. The CDR3 runs 15 residues. Germline-derived CDR1 and CDR2 are SGHNT and YYREEE (reference sequence). CDR3 residues: CASSSSGRLLSEQYF.

The V gene is TRBV24-1, the J gene TRBJ2-3; TCRdb reports TRBD2, a call that lacks DNA to check it against. CDR1 is KGHDR and CDR2 is SFDVKD in the germline V gene. This CDR3 is built from 19 residues. Here the CDR3 reads CATSDLTGTSGRGPDTQYF.

The V and J genes are TRBV5-1 and TRBJ2-1; the D call of TRBD1 rests on TCRdb alone, since no DNA is present to check it. Germline V gives CDR1 SGHRS, CDR2 YFSETQ. The CDR3 covers 17 residues. CDR3 in amino acids: CASSLASPGTGIVEQFF.

The chain uses TRBV5-1 and TRBJ2-7. Looked up from germline, CDR1 is SGHRS and CDR2 is YFSETQ. The CDR3 loop spans 14 amino acids. This CDR3 is CASSLGTEPYEQYF. The variable domain in full, with the rest retrieved from reference TRBV5-1 and TRBJ2-7, is KAGVTQTPRYLIKTRGQQVTLSCSPISGHRSVSWYQQTPGQGLQFLFEYFSETQRNKGNFPGRFSGRQFSNSRSEMNVSTLELGDSALYLCASSLGTEPYEQYFGPGTRLTVT.

CDR3 amino acids: CATSGPPGTSINYEQYF. This chain links TRBV15 with TRBJ2-7; the TRBD1 assignment by TCRdb is unverifiable without DNA. CDR1 and CDR2 from the germline V gene are LNHNV and YYDKDF (reference sequence). The CDR3 extends over 17 amino acids.

The gene calls are TRBV5-1 and TRBJ2-7; with no DNA, the TCRdb D assignment of TRBD1 cannot be verified. The germline CDR1 and CDR2 sequences are SGHRS and YFSETQ. This CDR3 is built from 13 residues. CDR3 sequence: CASSFSTGSEQYF. The complete variable domain, with remaining parts taken from reference TRBV5-1 and TRBJ2-7, reads KAGVTQTPRYLIKTRGQQVTLSCSPISGHRSVSWYQQTPGQGLQFLFEYFSETQRNKGNFPGRFSGRQFSNSRSEMNVSTLELGDSALYLCASSFSTGSEQYFGPGTRLTVT.

This chain connects TRBV24-1 to TRBJ1-2; TCRdb reports TRBD1, a call that lacks DNA to check it against. The CDR3 is made up of 15 amino acids. Germline values: CDR1 KGHDR, CDR2 SFDVKD. This CDR3 reads CATSDEGTGGYGYTF.

J is TRBJ2-1 and V is TRBV20-1; the D call from TCRdb, TRBD2, cannot be confirmed without DNA. This CDR3 has 14 amino acids. From germline, CDR1 is DFQATT and CDR2 SNEGSKA (reference sequence). Here the CDR3 reads CSALNSGTYNEQFF.

The rearrangement uses TRBV20-1 and TRBJ1-1. This CDR3 spans 14 amino acids. CDR1 DFQATT and CDR2 SNEGSKA come from the germline V gene (reference sequence). The CDR3 protein is CSARQTYGVSEAFF.

J is TRBJ2-1 and V is TRBV27; TCRdb's assignment of TRBD1 cannot be checked, as there is no DNA. The CDR3 totals 13 residues. The germline V gene encodes CDR1 MNHEY and CDR2 SMNVEV (reference sequence). The CDR3 is CASRSQGLGEQFF.

This chain's CDR3 is CASSQGHLGTNTGELFF. The genes are TRBV3-1 and TRBJ2-2; the D gene TCRdb calls, TRBD1, cannot be checked with no DNA. Germline V gene sequence: CDR1 LGHDT, CDR2 YNNKEL (reference sequence). The CDR3 loop spans 17 amino acids.

The chain uses TRBV2 and TRBJ2-1; as DNA is missing, the TRBD2 call by TCRdb cannot be tested. Germline CDR1 is SNHLY and CDR2 is FYNNEI. The CDR3 loop spans 17 amino acids. CDR3 residues: CASSAGSSGSSYNEQFF.

The chain couples TRBV5-1 to TRBJ1-5; TCRdb returns TRBD1, unconfirmable since there is no DNA. Germline CDR1 and CDR2: SGHRS and YFSETQ. The CDR3 length is 14 residues. CDR3 residues: CASSLRPGNQPQHF.

The V call is TRBV10-1, the J call TRBJ2-3. The CDR3 extends over 13 amino acids. Germline loops: CDR1 WNHNN, CDR2 SYGVQD (reference sequence). Here the CDR3 reads CASSVDFRDTQYF.

The V and J genes are TRBV20-1 and TRBJ2-7; TCRdb names TRBD1, which stays unverified in the absence of DNA. CDR1 is DFQATT, CDR2 SNEGSKA, per germline (reference sequence). The CDR3 is 12 residues long. CDR3 residues: CSAYRDTLQQYF.

V gene TRBV20-1 combines with J gene TRBJ2-1; TCRdb gives TRBD1 as the D gene, but with no DNA this cannot be confirmed. The germline gives CDR1 DFQATT, CDR2 SNEGSKA (reference sequence). The CDR3 consists of 15 residues. CDR3 residues: CSAHANPPGWNEQFF.

This chain links TRBV3-1 with TRBJ1-4; the D gene TCRdb calls, TRBD1, cannot be checked with no DNA. Germline V gene lookup returns CDR1 LGHDT and CDR2 YNNKEL (reference sequence). The length of the CDR3 is 17 residues. This CDR3 reads CASSQERSGQGARKLFF. Filled out from reference TRBV3-1 and TRBJ1-4, the complete variable domain reads DTAVSQTPKYLVTQMGNDKSIKCEQNLGHDTMYWYKQDSKKFLKIMFSYNNKELIINETVPNRFSPKSPDKAHLNLHINSLELGDSAVYFCASSQERSGQGARKLFFGSGTQLSVL.

The chain employs TRBV5-1 and TRBJ1-2. The CDR3 sequence is 15 residues long. Germline values: CDR1 SGHRS, CDR2 YFSETQ. CDR3: CASSPQDGTNYGYTF.

The V call is TRBV3-1, the J call TRBJ2-3; TCRdb's D call of TRBD2 is untestable without DNA. Germline V gene lookup returns CDR1 LGHDT and CDR2 YNNKEL (reference sequence). The CDR3 is 15 residues long. CDR3 amino acids: CASSLRLGPRDTQYF.